The rows below give T cell receptor beta chains drawn from one sample of a study of blood T cell repertoires in COVID-19. Assay used: immunoSEQ multiplex PCR; TCRdb lists only in-frame clones, some missing. The table shows fewer than 150,000 clones, with roughly four fifths occurring only once. The sample consisted of peripheral blood. The source is a human donor in a cohort sampled during active COVID-19. Both conserved end residues are part of each CDR3. The order of the fields is J gene, clone size, V gene, D gene, CDR3 protein, CDR3 DNA. A D gene is named only where the DNA matches it firmly. Expanded clones get a size class; other rows say once, few or many, or leave the size out.

j_call: TRBJ1-1
clone_size: NA
v_call: TRBV6-4
d_call: NA
cdr3_aa: CASSFGENTEAFF
cdr3_nt: TGTGCCAGCAGTTTCGGGGAGAACACTGAAGCTTTCTTT

j_call: TRBJ2-7
clone_size: NA
v_call: TRBV6-5
d_call: NA
cdr3_aa: CASSLGRSSYEQYF
cdr3_nt: TGTGCCAGCTCTTTGGGTCGGAGCTCCTACGAGCAGTACTTC

j_call: TRBJ2-7
clone_size: NA
v_call: TRBV5-4
d_call: TRBD2
cdr3_aa: CASSSTTGGSVEQYF
cdr3_nt: TGTGCCAGCAGCAGCACAACGGGAGGGAGCGTCGAGCAGTACTTC

j_call: TRBJ2-3
clone_size: NA
v_call: TRBV9
d_call: NA
cdr3_aa: CASSVGATLPDTQYF
cdr3_nt: TGTGCCAGCAGCGTAGGTGCCACTCTCCCAGATACGCAGTATTTT

j_call: TRBJ1-1
clone_size: NA
v_call: TRBV30
d_call: NA
cdr3_aa: CAWIGTGRGTTEAFF
cdr3_nt: TGTGCCTGGATCGGAACAGGGAGGGGCACCACTGAAGCTTTCTTT

j_call: TRBJ2-1
clone_size: NA
v_call: TRBV29-1
d_call: NA
cdr3_aa: CSARPRRESSYNEQFF
cdr3_nt: TGCAGCGCCCGCCCCCGTCGGGAGAGCTCCTACAATGAGCAGTTCTTC

j_call: TRBJ2-7
clone_size: few
v_call: TRBV6-6
d_call: TRBD1
cdr3_aa: CASSYSDRLPYF
cdr3_nt: TGTGCCAGCAGTTACTCGGACAGGCTCCCGTACTTC

j_call: TRBJ2-7
clone_size: NA
v_call: TRBV30
d_call: TRBD1
cdr3_aa: CAWSDTGQGYEQYF
cdr3_nt: TGTGCCTGGAGTGACACGGGACAGGGTTACGAGCAGTACTTC

j_call: TRBJ1-3
clone_size: NA
v_call: TRBV19
d_call: TRBD1
cdr3_aa: CASRTGQDSSGNTIYF
cdr3_nt: TGTGCCAGTAGGACGGGACAGGATAGCTCTGGAAACACCATATATTTT

j_call: TRBJ2-1
clone_size: NA
v_call: TRBV19
d_call: NA
cdr3_aa: CASSIPYSYNEQFF
cdr3_nt: TGTGCCAGTAGTATACCGTACAGCTACAATGAGCAGTTCTTC

j_call: TRBJ2-1
clone_size: NA
v_call: TRBV30
d_call: NA
cdr3_aa: CAWRRYARSSYNEQFF
cdr3_nt: TGTGCCTGGAGGAGGTACGCGCGGAGCTCCTACAATGAGCAGTTCTTC

j_call: TRBJ2-5
clone_size: few
v_call: TRBV19
d_call: TRBD2
cdr3_aa: CASSIIAGVETQYF
cdr3_nt: TGTGCCAGTAGTATAATAGCGGGGGTAGAGACCCAGTACTTC

j_call: TRBJ2-1
clone_size: NA
v_call: TRBV27
d_call: TRBD1
cdr3_aa: CASTTGQGGYNEQFF
cdr3_nt: TGTGCCAGCACCACGGGACAGGGGGGGTACAATGAGCAGTTCTTC

j_call: TRBJ1-2
clone_size: NA
v_call: TRBV25-1
d_call: TRBD1
cdr3_aa: CASSEPTRTGVRGYTF
cdr3_nt: TGTGCCAGCAGTGAACCGACGCGGACAGGGGTCCGCGGCTACACCTTC

j_call: TRBJ2-7
clone_size: NA
v_call: TRBV6-5
d_call: TRBD1
cdr3_aa: CASSDGQGATYEQYF
cdr3_nt: TGTGCCAGCAGCGATGGACAGGGGGCCACCTACGAGCAGTACTTC

j_call: TRBJ2-5
clone_size: NA
v_call: TRBV9
d_call: NA
cdr3_aa: CASSVTGTNQETQYF
cdr3_nt: TGTGCCAGCAGCGTGACCGGGACAAACCAAGAGACCCAGTACTTC

j_call: TRBJ1-1
clone_size: few
v_call: TRBV27
d_call: TRBD1
cdr3_aa: CASRTGMNTEAFF
cdr3_nt: TGTGCCTCCAGGACAGGGATGAACACTGAAGCTTTCTTT

j_call: TRBJ1-4
clone_size: once
v_call: TRBV29-1
d_call: TRBD1
cdr3_aa: CSVGTGLGNEKLFF
cdr3_nt: TGCAGCGTTGGGACAGGGTTGGGTAATGAAAAACTGTTTTTT

j_call: TRBJ1-2
clone_size: NA
v_call: TRBV6-4
d_call: NA
cdr3_aa: CASSDSTRLAGLNGYTF
cdr3_nt: TGTGCCAGCAGTGACTCGACACGTCTGGCAGGGTTGAATGGCTACACCTTC

j_call: TRBJ2-3
clone_size: NA
v_call: TRBV9
d_call: TRBD2
cdr3_aa: CASSSRTPSGGFKELYF
cdr3_nt: TGTGCCAGCAGCTCGCGGACGCCTAGCGGGGGATTTAAGGAGTTGTATTTT

j_call: TRBJ2-1
clone_size: once
v_call: TRBV7-7
d_call: NA
cdr3_aa: CASSPLASRPYNEQFF
cdr3_nt: TGTGCCAGCAGCCCCCTGGCGTCTAGACCCTACAATGAGCAGTTCTTC

j_call: TRBJ1-1
clone_size: NA
v_call: TRBV6-6
d_call: NA
cdr3_aa: CASSSASTGHTEAFF
cdr3_nt: TGTGCCAGCAGTTCGGCATCTACTGGGCACACTGAAGCTTTCTTT

j_call: TRBJ1-5
clone_size: few
v_call: TRBV5-1
d_call: NA
cdr3_aa: CASSLDGTGRGQPQHF
cdr3_nt: TGCGCCAGCAGCTTGGATGGGACTGGGAGGGGACAGCCCCAGCATTTT

j_call: TRBJ1-4
clone_size: few
v_call: TRBV30
d_call: TRBD1
cdr3_aa: CAWSQQGEKLFF
cdr3_nt: TGTGCCTGGAGTCAACAGGGGGAAAAACTGTTTTTT

j_call: TRBJ1-1
clone_size: NA
v_call: TRBV7-3
d_call: TRBD1
cdr3_aa: CASSESGGSTEAFF
cdr3_nt: TGTGCCAGCAGCGAATCAGGGGGCTCCACTGAAGCTTTCTTT

j_call: TRBJ1-2
clone_size: NA
v_call: TRBV5-8
d_call: NA
cdr3_aa: CASSLLNNYGYTF
cdr3_nt: TGTGCCAGCAGCTTGCTAAATAACTATGGCTACACCTTC

j_call: TRBJ2-3
clone_size: NA
v_call: TRBV7-3
d_call: NA
cdr3_aa: CASSLGAATDTQYF
cdr3_nt: TGTGCCAGCAGCTTAGGGGCAGCCACAGATACGCAGTATTTT

j_call: TRBJ2-3
clone_size: NA
v_call: TRBV29-1
d_call: TRBD2
cdr3_aa: CSADPQGLAGPRDTQYF
cdr3_nt: TGCAGCGCCGACCCTCAGGGACTAGCGGGGCCCCGGGATACGCAGTATTTT

j_call: TRBJ1-1
clone_size: NA
v_call: TRBV30
d_call: NA
cdr3_aa: CAWRDPDRTNTEAFF
cdr3_nt: TGTGCCTGGAGGGACCCCGACAGGACGAACACTGAAGCTTTCTTT

j_call: TRBJ2-5
clone_size: NA
v_call: TRBV11-2
d_call: NA
cdr3_aa: CASSFRSDGTQYF
cdr3_nt: TGTGCCAGCAGCTTCCGGTCCGATGGGACCCAGTACTTC

j_call: TRBJ1-1
clone_size: NA
v_call: TRBV6-5
d_call: NA
cdr3_aa: CASSYGLGARSEAFF
cdr3_nt: TGTGCCAGCAGTTACGGGTTAGGGGCGCGATCTGAAGCTTTCTTT